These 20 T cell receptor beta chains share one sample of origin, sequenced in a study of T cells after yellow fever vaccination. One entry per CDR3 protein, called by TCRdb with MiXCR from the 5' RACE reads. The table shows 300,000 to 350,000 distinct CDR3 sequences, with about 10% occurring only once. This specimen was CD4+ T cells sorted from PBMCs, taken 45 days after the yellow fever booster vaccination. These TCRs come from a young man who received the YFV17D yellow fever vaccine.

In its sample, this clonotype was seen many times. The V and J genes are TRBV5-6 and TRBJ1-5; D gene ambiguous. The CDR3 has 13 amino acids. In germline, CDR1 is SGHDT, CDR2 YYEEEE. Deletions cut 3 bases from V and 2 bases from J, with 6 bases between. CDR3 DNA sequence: TGTGCCAGCAGCTCGGGCCGCAATCAGCCCCAGCATTTT. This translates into CASSSGRNQPQHF.

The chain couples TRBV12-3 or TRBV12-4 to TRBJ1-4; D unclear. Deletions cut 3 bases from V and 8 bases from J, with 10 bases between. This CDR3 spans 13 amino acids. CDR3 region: CASSLGQGEKLFF. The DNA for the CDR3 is TGTGCCAGCAGTTTGGGCCAAGGGGAAAAACTGTTTTTT.

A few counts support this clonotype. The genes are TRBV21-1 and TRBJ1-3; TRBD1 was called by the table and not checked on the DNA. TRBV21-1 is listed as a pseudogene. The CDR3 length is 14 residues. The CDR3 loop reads CAPWTGYSGNTIYF. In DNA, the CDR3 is TGTGCCCCGTGGACAGGCTACTCTGGAAACACCATATATTTT.

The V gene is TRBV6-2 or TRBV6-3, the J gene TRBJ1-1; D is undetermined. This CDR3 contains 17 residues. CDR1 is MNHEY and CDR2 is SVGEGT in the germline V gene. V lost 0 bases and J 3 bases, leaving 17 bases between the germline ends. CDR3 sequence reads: CASSYSVKLGRDTEAFF. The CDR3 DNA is TGTGCCAGCAGTTACTCTGTGAAACTTGGGCGGGACACTGAAGCTTTCTTT.

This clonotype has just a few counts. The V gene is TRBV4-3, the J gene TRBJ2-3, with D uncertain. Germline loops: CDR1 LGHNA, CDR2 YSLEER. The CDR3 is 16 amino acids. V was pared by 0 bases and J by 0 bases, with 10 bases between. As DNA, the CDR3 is TGCGCCAGCAGCCAAGATCAGCCGGGTAGCACAGATACGCAGTATTTT. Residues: CASSQDQPGSTDTQYF.

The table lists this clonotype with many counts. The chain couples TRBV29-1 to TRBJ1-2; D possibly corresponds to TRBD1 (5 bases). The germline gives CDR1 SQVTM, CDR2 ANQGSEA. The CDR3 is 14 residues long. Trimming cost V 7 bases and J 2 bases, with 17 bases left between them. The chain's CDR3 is CSAERGVENYGYTF. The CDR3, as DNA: TGCAGCGCCGAACGAGGGGTGGAGAACTATGGCTACACCTTC.

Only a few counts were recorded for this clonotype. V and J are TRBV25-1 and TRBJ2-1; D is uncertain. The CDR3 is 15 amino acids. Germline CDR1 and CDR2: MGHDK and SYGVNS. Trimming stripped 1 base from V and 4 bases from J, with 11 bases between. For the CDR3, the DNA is TGTGCCAGCAGTGAATCCAGGTACGGTTACAATGAGCAGTTCTTC. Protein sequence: CASSESRYGYNEQFF.

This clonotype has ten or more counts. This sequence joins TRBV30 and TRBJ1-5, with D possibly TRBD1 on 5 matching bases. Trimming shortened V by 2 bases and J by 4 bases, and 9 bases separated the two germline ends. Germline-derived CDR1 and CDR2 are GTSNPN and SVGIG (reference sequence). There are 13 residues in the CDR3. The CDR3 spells CAWSRAGNQPQHF. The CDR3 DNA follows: TGTGCCTGGAGTCGGGCAGGGAATCAGCCCCAGCATTTT.

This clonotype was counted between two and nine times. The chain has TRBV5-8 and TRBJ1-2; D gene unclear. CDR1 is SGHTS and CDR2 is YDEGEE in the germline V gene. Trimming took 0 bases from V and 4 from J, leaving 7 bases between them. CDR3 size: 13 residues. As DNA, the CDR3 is TGTGCCAGCAGCTTGGCGTTAGTCTATGGCTACACCTTC. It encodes CASSLALVYGYTF.

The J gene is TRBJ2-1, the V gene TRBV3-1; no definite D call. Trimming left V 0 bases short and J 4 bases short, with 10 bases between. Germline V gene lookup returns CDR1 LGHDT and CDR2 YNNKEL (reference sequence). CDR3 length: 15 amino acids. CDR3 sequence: CASSQDPGPYNEQFF. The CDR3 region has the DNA TGTGCCAGCAGCCAAGATCCCGGGCCTTACAATGAGCAGTTCTTC.

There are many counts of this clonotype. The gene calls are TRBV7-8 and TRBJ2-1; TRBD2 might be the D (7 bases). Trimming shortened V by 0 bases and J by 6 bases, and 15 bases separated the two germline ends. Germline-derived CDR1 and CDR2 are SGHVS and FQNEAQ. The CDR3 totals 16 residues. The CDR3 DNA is TGTGCCAGCAGCTTAGCGAGGGGGGGCGTTCCCAATGAGCAGTTCTTC. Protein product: CASSLARGGVPNEQFF.

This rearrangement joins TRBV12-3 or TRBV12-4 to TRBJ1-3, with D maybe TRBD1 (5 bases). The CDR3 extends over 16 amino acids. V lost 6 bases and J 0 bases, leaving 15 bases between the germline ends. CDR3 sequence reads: CASSRGGAGSGNTIYF. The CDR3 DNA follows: TGTGCCAGCAGCCGAGGTGGGGCGGGCTCTGGAAACACCATATATTTT.

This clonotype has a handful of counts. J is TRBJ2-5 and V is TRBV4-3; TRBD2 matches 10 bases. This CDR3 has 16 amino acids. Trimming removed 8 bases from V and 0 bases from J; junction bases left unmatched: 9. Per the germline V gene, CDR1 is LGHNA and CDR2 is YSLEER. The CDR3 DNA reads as TGCGCCAGCGCCAGGGCTAGCGGGGGAAACCAAGAGACCCAGTACTTC. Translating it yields CASARASGGNQETQYF.

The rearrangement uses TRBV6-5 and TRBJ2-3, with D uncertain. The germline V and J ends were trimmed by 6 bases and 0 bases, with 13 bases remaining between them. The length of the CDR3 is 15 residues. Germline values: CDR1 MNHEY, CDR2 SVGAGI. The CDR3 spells CASRGPRRSTDTQYF. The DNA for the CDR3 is TGTGCCAGCAGGGGCCCTCGCCGAAGCACAGATACGCAGTATTTT.

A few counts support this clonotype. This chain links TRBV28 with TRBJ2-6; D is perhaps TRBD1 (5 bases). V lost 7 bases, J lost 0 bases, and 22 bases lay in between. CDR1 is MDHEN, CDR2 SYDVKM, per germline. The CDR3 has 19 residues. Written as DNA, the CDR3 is TGTGCCAGCACCACCCCGGCAGGGCATCACATCTCTGGGGCCAACGTCCTGACTTTC. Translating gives CASTTPAGHHISGANVLTF. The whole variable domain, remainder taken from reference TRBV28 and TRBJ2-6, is DVKVTQSSRYLVKRTGEKVFLECVQDMDHENMFWYRQDPGLGLRLIYFSYDVKMKEKGDIPEGYSVSREKKERFSLILESASTNQTSMYLCASTTPAGHHISGANVLTFGAGSRLTVL.

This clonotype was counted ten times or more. The CDR3 protein is CATSRDYYGGLANEQFF. The CDR3 DNA sequence: TGTGCCACCAGCAGAGATTATTACGGAGGTTTAGCCAATGAGCAGTTCTTC. The chain has TRBV15 and TRBJ2-1; D is possibly TRBD2 (5 bases). Trimming cost V 0 bases and J 6 bases, with 18 bases left between them. The CDR3 extends over 17 amino acids. The germline V gene encodes CDR1 LNHNV and CDR2 YYDKDF (reference sequence).

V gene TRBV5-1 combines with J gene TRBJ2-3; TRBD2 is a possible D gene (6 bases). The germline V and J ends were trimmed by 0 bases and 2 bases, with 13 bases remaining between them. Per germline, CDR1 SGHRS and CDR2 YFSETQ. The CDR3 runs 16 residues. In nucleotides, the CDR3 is TGCGCCAGCAGCTTGGCAGTTTCGGACTACACAGATACGCAGTATTTT. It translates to CASSLAVSDYTDTQYF.

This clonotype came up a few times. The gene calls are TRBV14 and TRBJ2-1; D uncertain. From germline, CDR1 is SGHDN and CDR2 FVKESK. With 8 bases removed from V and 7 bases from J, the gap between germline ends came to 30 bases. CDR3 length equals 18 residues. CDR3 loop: CASPPVRNEQFLRNEQFF. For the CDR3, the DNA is TGTGCCAGCCCCCCAGTGAGGAATGAGCAGTTCTTGAGGAATGAGCAGTTCTTC. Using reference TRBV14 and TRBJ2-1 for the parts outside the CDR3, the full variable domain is EAGVTQFPSHSVIEKGQTVTLRCDPISGHDNLYWYRRVMGKEIKFLLHFVKESKQDESGMPNNRFLAERTGGTYSTLKVQPAELEDSGVYFCASPPVRNEQFLRNEQFFGPGTRLTVL.

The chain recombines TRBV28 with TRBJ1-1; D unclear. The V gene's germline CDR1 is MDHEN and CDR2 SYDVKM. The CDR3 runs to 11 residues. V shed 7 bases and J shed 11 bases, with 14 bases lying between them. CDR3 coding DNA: TGTGCCAGCACCATCAAGAAACAGGCTTTCTTT. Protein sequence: CASTIKKQAFF.

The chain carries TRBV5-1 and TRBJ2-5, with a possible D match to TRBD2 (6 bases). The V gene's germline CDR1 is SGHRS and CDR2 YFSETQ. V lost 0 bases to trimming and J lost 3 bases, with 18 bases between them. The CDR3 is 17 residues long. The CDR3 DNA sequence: TGCGCCAGCAGCTTGGGGCTAGCGAGCGGGCCGGAAGAGACCCAGTACTTC. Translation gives CASSLGLASGPEETQYF. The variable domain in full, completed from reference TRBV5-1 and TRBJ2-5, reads KAGVTQTPRYLIKTRGQQVTLSCSPISGHRSVSWYQQTPGQGLQFLFEYFSETQRNKGNFPGRFSGRQFSNSRSEMNVSTLELGDSALYLCASSLGLASGPEETQYFGPGTRLLVL.